These 5 T cell receptor beta chains share one sample of origin, sequenced in a study of human T cells and chemical hapten exposure. Time point: patch test 1, 2 weeks after DPC sensitization. Treatment defined: therapeutic diphenylcyclopropenone sensitization with weekly scalp DPC. TCRdb recomputed calls from the RACE reads with MiXCR, one row per CDR3 protein. The sample records 84,000 or so distinct CDR3 sequences, 8% to 11% being singletons. Material: whole blood, obtained in connection with sensitization to the hapten diphenylcyclopropenone (DPC). Receptors originate from a man aged 40-50 years with alopecia areata. Some clones in this sample may be carry-over from other donors' samples.

This clonotype was seen a handful of times. The V call is TRBV7-8, the J call TRBJ2-2; D is possibly TRBD2 (5 bases). CDR1 is SGHVS and CDR2 is FQNEAQ in the germline V gene. The CDR3 sequence is 13 residues long. Trimming cost V 6 bases and J 4 bases, with 9 bases left between them. The CDR3 DNA reads as TGTGCCAGCAGTTCCGGGGTCACCGGGGAGCTGTTTTTT. Translated, it gives CASSSGVTGELFF.

This chain connects TRBV29-1 to TRBJ2-1; 8 positions match TRBD2. In germline, CDR1 is SQVTM, CDR2 ANQGSEA. The CDR3 is 13 residues long. V was pared by 3 bases and J by 4 bases, with 2 bases of the junction left unmatched. DNA for the CDR3: TGCAGCGTTGAGAGCGGGAGTTACAATGAGCAGTTCTTC. Protein: CSVESGSYNEQFF.

This clonotype was detected ten times or more. The chain couples TRBV7-8 to TRBJ2-1, with 7 bases fitting TRBD1. Per the germline V gene, CDR1 is SGHVS and CDR2 is FQNEAQ. This CDR3 region has 16 residues. V was pared by 2 bases and J by 2 bases, with 6 bases of the junction left unmatched. CDR3 loop: CASSLSSGTAYNEQFF. The CDR3 region has the DNA TGTGCCAGCAGCTTATCTTCCGGGACAGCCTACAATGAGCAGTTCTTC.

This clonotype has a count of ten or more. This chain uses TRBV24-1 with TRBJ2-3; TRBD1 matches 8 bases. Looked up from germline, CDR1 is KGHDR and CDR2 is SFDVKD. The CDR3 runs to 16 residues. Germline trimming cut 1 base from V and 1 base from J; bases unmatched to any gene: 3. CDR3 residues: CATSDFPQGGTDTQYF. For the CDR3, the DNA is TGTGCCACCAGTGATTTTCCACAGGGGGGCACAGATACGCAGTATTTT.

This clonotype was seen a few times. The chain employs TRBV10-2 and TRBJ2-3; D uncertain. CDR1 and CDR2 (germline): WSHSY, SAAADI. The ends were cut back, 0 bases at V and 14 bases at J, with 24 bases in the middle. The length of the CDR3 is 16 residues. This chain's CDR3 is CASSESRWLSPDWWYF. The CDR3 coding sequence is TGCGCCAGCAGTGAGTCTCGGTGGTTATCCCCTGATTGGTGGTATTTT.